This T cell receptor beta chain was obtained from a study of blood T cells in healthy people across ages. Primers used in a second PCR of roughly 6 to 11 cycles were a sample-barcoded 5' primer and a J-beta primer mix. TCRdb analysed the 5' RACE reads with MiXCR anew, one entry per CDR3 protein. The data show hundreds of thousands of distinct CDR3 sequences, with around three fifths seen just once and roughly 26% held by the top ten. Material for sequencing was blood. The sequence derives from a man aged 40-49 years in good health.

CDR3 sequence (DNA): TGTGCCCTACGGGGGCTAGGGGGGAATGAGCAGTTCTTC. This translates into CALRGLGGNEQFF. V and J are TRBV28 and TRBJ2-1; D is possibly TRBD1 or TRBD2 (6 bases each). V was cut by 11 bases and J by 7 bases, with 18 bases left in between. Germline lookup yields CDR1 MDHEN and CDR2 SYDVKM. The CDR3 sequence is 13 residues long.